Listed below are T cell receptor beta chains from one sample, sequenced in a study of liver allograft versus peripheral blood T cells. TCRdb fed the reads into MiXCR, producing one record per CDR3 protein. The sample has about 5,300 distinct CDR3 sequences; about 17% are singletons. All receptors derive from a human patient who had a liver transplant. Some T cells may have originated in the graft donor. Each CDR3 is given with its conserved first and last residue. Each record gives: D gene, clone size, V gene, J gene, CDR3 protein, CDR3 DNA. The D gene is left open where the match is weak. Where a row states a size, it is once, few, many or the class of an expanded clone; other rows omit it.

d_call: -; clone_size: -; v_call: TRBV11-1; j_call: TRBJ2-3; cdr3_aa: CASSRSGTDTQYF; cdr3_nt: TGTGCCAGCAGCCGTAGCGGCACAGATACGCAGTATTTT
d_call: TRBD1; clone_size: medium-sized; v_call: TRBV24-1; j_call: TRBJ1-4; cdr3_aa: CATRGQGLATNEKLFF; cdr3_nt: TGTGCCACCAGAGGACAGGGCCTTGCAACTAATGAAAAACTGTTTTTT
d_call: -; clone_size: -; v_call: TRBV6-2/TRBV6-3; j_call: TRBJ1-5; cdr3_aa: CASRGLNQPQHF; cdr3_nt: TGTGCCAGCAGGGGACTGAATCAGCCCCAGCATTTT
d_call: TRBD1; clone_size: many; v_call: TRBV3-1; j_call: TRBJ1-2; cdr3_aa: CASSQGLGQGLGYTF; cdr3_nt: TGTGCCAGCAGCCAAGGTCTGGGACAGGGACTTGGCTACACCTTC
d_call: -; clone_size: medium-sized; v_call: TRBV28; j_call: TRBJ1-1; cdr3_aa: CASSLPQGRGTEAFF; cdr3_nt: TGTGCCAGCAGTTTGCCACAGGGTCGGGGCACTGAAGCTTTCTTT
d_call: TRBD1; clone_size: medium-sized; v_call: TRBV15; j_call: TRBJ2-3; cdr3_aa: CATSRLLDRGADTQYF; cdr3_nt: TGTGCCACCAGCAGGCTCTTGGACAGGGGTGCAGATACGCAGTATTTT
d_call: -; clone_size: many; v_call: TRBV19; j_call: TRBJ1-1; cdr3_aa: CASSPYRVGNTEAFF; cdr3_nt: TGTGCCAGTAGTCCTTACAGGGTCGGGAACACTGAAGCTTTCTTT
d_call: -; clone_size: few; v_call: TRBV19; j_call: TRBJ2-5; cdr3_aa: CASSIYNQETQYF; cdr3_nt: TGTGCCAGTAGTATTTACAACCAAGAGACCCAGTACTTC
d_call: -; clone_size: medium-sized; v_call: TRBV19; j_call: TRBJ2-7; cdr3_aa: CASSSRQGKAYEQYF; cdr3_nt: TGTGCCAGTAGTAGTAGGCAGGGGAAGGCCTACGAGCAGTACTTC
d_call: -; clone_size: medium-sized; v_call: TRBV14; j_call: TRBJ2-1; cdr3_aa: CASSQVGRAYNEQFF; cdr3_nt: TGTGCCAGCAGCCAAGTCGGAAGGGCCTACAATGAGCAGTTCTTC
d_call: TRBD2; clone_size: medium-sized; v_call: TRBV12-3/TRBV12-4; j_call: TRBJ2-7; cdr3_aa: CASREGAGDYEQYF; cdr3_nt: TGTGCCAGCAGGGAAGGGGCGGGAGACTACGAGCAGTACTTC
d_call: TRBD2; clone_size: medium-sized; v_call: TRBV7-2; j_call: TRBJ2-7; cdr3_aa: CASSLGGLAGGEQYF; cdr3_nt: TGTGCCAGCAGCTTAGGGGGACTAGCGGGTGGCGAGCAGTACTTC
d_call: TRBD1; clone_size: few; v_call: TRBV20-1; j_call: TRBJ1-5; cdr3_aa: CSVTGNGQPQHF; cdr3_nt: TGCAGTGTGACAGGGAATGGTCAGCCCCAGCATTTT
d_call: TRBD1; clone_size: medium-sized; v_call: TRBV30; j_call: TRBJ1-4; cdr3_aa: CAWGTGGMGEKLFF; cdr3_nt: TGTGCCTGGGGGACAGGGGGCATGGGGGAAAAACTGTTTTTT
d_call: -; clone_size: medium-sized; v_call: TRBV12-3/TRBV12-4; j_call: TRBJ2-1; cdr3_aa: CASSSYNEQFF; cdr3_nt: TGTGCCAGCAGCTCCTACAATGAGCAGTTCTTC
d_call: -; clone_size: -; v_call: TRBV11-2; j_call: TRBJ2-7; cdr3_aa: CASSDPTVGREQYF; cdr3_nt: TGTGCCAGCAGTGACCCCACCGTCGGGCGGGAGCAGTACTTC
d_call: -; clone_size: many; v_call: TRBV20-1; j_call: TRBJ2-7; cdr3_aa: CSARDLGLKDYEQYF; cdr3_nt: TGCAGTGCTAGAGATCTAGGGTTAAAGGATTACGAGCAGTACTTC
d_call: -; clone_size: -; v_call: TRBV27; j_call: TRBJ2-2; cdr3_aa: CASSLVRPADTGELFF; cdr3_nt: TGTGCCAGCAGTTTGGTAAGGCCAGCCGACACCGGGGAGCTGTTTTTT
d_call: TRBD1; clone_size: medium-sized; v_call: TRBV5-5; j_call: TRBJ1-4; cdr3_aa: CASSLYQGAKTNEKLFF; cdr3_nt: TGTGCCAGCAGCCTGTATCAGGGGGCGAAGACTAATGAAAAACTGTTTTTT
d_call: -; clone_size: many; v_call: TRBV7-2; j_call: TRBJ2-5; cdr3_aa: CASSPTEGRKDQYF; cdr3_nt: TGTGCCAGCAGCCCAACCGAGGGGAGGAAGGACCAGTACTTC
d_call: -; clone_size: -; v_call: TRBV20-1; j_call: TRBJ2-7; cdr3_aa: CSARRLPYEQYF; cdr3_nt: TGCAGTGCTAGACGCTTGCCCTACGAGCAGTACTTC
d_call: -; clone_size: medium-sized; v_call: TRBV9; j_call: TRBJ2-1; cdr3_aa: CASSAGAGVYYNEQFF; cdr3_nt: TGTGCCAGCAGCGCTGGGGCAGGGGTGTACTACAATGAGCAGTTCTTC
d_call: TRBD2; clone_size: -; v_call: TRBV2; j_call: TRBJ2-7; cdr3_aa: CASSGAGLAGAEQYF; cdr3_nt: TGTGCCAGCAGCGGAGCGGGACTAGCGGGGGCGGAGCAGTACTTC
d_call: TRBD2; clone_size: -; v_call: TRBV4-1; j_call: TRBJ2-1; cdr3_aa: CASSQDSRGVRNEQFF; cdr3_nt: TGCGCCAGCAGCCAAGATTCGCGGGGGGTGCGGAATGAGCAGTTCTTC
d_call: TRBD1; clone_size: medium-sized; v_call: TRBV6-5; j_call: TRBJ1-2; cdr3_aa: CASSGMAGGRLSGYTF; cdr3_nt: TGTGCCAGCAGTGGAATGGCAGGGGGAAGGTTGAGTGGCTACACCTTC
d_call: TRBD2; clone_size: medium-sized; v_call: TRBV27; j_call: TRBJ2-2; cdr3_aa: CASGGWGGYTGELFF; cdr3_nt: TGTGCCAGCGGTGGGTGGGGAGGGTACACCGGGGAGCTGTTTTTT
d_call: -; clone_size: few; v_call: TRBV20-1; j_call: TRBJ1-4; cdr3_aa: CSATEGTNEKLFF; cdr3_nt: TGCAGTGCAACCGAGGGAACTAATGAAAAACTGTTTTTT
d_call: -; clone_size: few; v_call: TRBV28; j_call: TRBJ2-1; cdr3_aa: CATYRFNEQFF; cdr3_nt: TGTGCCACCTACCGTTTCAATGAGCAGTTCTTC
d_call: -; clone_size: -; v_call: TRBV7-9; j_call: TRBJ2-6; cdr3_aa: CASSLDGSGANVLTF; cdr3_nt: TGTGCCAGCAGCTTAGATGGCTCTGGGGCCAACGTCCTGACTTTC